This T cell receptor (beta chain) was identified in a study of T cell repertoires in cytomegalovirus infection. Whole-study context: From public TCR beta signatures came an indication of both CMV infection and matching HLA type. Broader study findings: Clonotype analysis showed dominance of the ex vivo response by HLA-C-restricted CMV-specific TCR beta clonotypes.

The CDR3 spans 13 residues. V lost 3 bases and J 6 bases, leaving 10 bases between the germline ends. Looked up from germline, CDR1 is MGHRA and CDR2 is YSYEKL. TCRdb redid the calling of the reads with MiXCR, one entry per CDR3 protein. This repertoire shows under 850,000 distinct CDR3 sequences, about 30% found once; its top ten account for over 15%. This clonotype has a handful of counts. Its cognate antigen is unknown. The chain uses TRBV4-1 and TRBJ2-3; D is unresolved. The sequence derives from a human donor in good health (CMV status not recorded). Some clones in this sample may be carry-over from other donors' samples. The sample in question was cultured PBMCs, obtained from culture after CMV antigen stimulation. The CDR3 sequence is CASSHVGPDTQYF. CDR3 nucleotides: TGCGCCAGCAGCCATGTCGGCCCCGATACGCAGTATTTT.